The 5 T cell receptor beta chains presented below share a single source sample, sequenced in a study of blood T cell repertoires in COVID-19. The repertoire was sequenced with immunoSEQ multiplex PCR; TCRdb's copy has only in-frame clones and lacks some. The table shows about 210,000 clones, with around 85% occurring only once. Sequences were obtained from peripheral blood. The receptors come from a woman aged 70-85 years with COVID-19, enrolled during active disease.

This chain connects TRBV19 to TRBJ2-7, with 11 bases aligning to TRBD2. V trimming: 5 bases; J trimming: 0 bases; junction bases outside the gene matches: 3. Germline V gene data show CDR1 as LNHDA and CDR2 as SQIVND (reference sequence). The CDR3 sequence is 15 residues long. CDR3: CASSVLAGDSYEQYF. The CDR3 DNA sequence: TGTGCCAGTAGTGTACTAGCGGGAGACTCCTACGAGCAGTACTTC.

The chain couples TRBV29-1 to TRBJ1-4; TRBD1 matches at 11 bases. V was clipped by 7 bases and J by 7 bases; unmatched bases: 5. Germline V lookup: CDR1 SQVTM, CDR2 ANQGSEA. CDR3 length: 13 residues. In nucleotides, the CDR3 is TGCAGCGCCAAGGGGACAGGGGGTGAAAAACTGTTTTTT. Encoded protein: CSAKGTGGEKLFF.

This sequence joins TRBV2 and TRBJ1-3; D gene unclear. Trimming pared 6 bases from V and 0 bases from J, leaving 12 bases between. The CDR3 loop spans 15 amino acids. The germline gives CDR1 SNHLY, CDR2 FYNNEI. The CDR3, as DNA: TGTGCCAGCAGCGTCGAGGGCAACTCTGGAAACACCATATATTTT. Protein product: CASSVEGNSGNTIYF.

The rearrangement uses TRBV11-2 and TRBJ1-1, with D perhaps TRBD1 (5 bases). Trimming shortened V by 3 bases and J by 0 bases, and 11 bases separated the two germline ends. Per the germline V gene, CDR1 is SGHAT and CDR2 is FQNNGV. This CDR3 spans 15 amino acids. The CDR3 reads CASSFSGYLNTEAFF. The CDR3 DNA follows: TGTGCCAGCAGCTTTTCAGGGTATCTGAACACTGAAGCTTTCTTT.

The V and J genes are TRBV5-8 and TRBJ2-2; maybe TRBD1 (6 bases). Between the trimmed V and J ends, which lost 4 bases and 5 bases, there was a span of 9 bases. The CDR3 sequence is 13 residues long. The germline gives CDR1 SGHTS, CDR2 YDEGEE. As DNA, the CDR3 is TGTGCCAGCAGCAAAACAGGGACCGGGGAGCTGTTTTTT. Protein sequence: CASSKTGTGELFF.